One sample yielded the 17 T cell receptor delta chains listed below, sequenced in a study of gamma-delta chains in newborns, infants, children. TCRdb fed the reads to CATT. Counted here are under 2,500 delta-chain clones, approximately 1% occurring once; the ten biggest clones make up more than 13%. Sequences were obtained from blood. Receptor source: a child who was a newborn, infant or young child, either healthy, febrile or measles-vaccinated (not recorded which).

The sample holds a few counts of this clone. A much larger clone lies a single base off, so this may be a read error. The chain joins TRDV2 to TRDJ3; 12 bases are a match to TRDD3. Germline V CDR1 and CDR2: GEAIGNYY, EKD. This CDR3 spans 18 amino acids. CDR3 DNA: TGTGCCCGTGACTCTGGGGGATACGACTCCTGGGACACCCGACAGATGTTTTTC. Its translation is CARDSGGYDSWDTRQMFF.

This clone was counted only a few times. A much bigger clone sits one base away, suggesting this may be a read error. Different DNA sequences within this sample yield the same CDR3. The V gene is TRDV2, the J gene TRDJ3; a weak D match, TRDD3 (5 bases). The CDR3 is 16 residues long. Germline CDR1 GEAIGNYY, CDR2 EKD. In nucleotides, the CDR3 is TGTGCCTGTGACGGCCTCATCTCCTGGGACACCCGCCAGATGTTTTTC. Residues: CACDGLISWDTRQMFF.

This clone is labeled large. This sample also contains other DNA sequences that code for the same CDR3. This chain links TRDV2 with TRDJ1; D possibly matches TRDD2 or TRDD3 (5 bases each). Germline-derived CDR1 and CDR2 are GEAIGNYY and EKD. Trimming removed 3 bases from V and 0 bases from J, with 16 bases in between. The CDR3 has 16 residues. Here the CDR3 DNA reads TGTGCCTGTGACTCCCTACTGGCCCCTTACACCGATAAACTCATCTTT. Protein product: CACDSLLAPYTDKLIF.

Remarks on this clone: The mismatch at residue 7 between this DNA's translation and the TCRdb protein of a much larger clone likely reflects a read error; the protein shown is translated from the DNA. CDR3 residues: CACDKLEDTAQLFF. The DNA of the CDR3 is TGTGCCTGTGACAAACTGGAGGATACAGCACAACTCTTCTTT. The V call is TRDV2, the J call TRDJ2; D is perhaps TRDD3 (5 bases). V lost 2 bases to trimming and J lost 5 bases, with 11 bases between them. This CDR3 contains 14 residues. Germline CDR1 GEAIGNYY, CDR2 EKD.

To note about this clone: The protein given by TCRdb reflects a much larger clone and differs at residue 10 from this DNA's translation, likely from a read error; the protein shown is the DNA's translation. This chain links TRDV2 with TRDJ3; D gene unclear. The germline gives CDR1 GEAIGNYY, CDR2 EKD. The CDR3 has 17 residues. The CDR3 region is CACSGLSSSRDTRQMFF. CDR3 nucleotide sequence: TGTGCCTGTAGCGGGCTTTCCAGCTCCAGGGACACCCGACAGATGTTTTTC.

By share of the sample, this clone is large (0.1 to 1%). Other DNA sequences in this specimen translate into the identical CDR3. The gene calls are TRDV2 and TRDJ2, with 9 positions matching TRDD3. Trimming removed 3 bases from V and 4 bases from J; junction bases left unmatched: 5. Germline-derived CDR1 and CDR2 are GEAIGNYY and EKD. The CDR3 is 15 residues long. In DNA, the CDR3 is TGTGCCTGTGACTTTCTGGGGGATGAGACAGCACAACTCTTCTTT. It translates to CACDFLGDETAQLFF.

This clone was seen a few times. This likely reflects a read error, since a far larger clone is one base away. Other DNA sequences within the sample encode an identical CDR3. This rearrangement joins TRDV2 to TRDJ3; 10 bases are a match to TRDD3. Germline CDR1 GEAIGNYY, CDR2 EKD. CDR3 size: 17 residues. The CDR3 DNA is TGTGCTTGTGACACCGCTGGGGGATACTGGGACACCCGACAGATGTTTTTC. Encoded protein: CACDTAGGYWDTRQMFF.

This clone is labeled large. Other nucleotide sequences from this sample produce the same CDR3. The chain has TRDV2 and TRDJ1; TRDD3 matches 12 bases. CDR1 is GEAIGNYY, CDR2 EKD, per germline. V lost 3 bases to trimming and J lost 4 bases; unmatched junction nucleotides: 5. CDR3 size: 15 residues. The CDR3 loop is CACDVLGDTDDKLIF. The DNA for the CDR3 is TGTGCCTGTGACGTACTGGGGGATACAGACGATAAACTCATCTTT.

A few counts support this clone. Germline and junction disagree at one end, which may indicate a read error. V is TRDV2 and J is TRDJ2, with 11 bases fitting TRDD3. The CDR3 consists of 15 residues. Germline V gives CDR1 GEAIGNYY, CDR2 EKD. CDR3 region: CACDTWGIRVAHLFF. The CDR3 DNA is TGTGCCTGTGACACCTGGGGGATACGAGTAGCACACCTCTTCTTT.

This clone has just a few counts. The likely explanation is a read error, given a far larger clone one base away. CDR3 in amino acids: CACDAVLGDSSWDTRQMFF. The DNA for the CDR3 is TGTGCCTGTGACGCCGTACTGGGGGATAGCTCCTGGGACACCCGACAGATGTTTTTC. The chain is built from TRDV2 and TRDJ3; 11 bases agree with TRDD3. This CDR3 has 19 residues. After removal of 3 bases from V and 0 bases from J, the junction contained 6 bases not matched to a gene. Per the germline V gene, CDR1 is GEAIGNYY and CDR2 is EKD.

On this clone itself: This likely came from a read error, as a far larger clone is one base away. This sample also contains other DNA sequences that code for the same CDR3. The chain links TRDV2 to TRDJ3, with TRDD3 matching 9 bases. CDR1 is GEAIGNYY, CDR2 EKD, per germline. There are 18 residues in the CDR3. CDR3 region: CACDTYWGSSWDTRQMFF. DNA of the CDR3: TGCGCCTGTGACACCTACTGGGGGAGCTCCTGGGACACCCGACAGATGTTTTTC.

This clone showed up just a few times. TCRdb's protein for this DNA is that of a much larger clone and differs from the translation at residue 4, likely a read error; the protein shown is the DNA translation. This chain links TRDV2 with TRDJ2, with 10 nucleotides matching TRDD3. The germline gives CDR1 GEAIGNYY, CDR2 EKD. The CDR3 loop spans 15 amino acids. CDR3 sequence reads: CACGTLGDMTAQLFF. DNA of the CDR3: TGTGCCTGTGGCACCCTGGGGGATATGACAGCACAACTCTTCTTT.

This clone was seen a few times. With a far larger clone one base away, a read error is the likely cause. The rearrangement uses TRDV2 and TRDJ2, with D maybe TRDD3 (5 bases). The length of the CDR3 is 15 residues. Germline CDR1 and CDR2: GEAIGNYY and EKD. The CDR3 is CACDLVGDRTAQPFF. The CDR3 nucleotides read TGTGCCTGTGACCTGGTAGGGGACCGGACAGCACAACCCTTCTTT.

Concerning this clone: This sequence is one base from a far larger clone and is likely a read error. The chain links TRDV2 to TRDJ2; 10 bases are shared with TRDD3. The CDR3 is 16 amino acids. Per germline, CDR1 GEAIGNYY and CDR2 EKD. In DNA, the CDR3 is TGTGCCTGTGACACCGTGGGGGATACTTTGACAGCACAACCCTTCTTT. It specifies CACDTVGDTLTAQPFF.

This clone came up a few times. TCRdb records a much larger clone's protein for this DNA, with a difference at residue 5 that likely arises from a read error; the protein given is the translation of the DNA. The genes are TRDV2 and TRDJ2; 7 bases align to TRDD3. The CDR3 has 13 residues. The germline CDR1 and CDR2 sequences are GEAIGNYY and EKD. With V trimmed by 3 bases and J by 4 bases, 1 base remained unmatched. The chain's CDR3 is CACDAGGTAQLFF. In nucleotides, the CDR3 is TGTGCCTGTGACGCTGGGGGGACAGCACAACTCTTCTTT.

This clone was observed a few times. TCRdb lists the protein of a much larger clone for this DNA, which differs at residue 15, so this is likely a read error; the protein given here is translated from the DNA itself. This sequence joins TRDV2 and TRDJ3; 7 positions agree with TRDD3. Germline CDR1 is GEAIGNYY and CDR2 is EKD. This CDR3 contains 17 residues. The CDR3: CACDTWGSSWDTRQVFF. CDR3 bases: TGTGCCTGTGACACCTGGGGGAGCTCCTGGGACACCCGACAGGTGTTTTTC.

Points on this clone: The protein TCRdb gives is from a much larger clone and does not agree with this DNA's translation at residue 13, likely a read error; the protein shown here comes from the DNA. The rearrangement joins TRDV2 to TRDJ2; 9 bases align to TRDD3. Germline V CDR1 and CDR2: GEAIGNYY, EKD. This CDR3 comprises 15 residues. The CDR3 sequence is CACDFLGDETAQPFF. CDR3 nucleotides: TGTGCCTGTGACTTTCTGGGGGATGAGACAGCACAACCCTTCTTT.